This T cell receptor (beta chain) stems from a study of Graves' ophthalmopathy and Graves' hyperthyroidism. The authors amplified TCR beta CDR3 regions, and they did so from RNA transcripts for repertoire sequencing. An opening RT-PCR round employed HTBI primers and preceded a second-round multiplex PCR. One entry per CDR3 protein, called by TCRdb with MiXCR from the multiplex PCR reads. This table has roughly 500,000 distinct CDR3 sequences, 13% to 15% appearing once. This clonotype was observed at least ten times. Antigen: not known. Pregnant or lactating patients and those with other autoimmune diseases or uncontrolled infections were excluded. The PBMCs had their origin in 10 ml of fresh peripheral blood. Study-level results: Classification of ophthalmopathy versus stable hyperthyroidism by a 13-signature model yielded 85% to 90% sensitivity and around 80% specificity. Among expanded thyroid clonotypes above 0.001 frequency, most also occurred in blood.

V lost 0 bases to trimming and J lost 6 bases, with 11 bases between them. CDR1 and CDR2 (germline): SGHTA, FQGNSA. This CDR3 contains 15 residues. Sequences were obtained from blood. V usage is TRBV7-2 and J usage is TRBJ2-2, with D perhaps TRBD2 (7 bases). The TCR comes from a woman in her twenties or thirties with Graves' ophthalmopathy. CDR3 sequence (DNA): TGTGCCAGCAGCTTAGCGCAGGGGAGGGCCGGGGAGCTGTTTTTT. It specifies CASSLAQGRAGELFF.